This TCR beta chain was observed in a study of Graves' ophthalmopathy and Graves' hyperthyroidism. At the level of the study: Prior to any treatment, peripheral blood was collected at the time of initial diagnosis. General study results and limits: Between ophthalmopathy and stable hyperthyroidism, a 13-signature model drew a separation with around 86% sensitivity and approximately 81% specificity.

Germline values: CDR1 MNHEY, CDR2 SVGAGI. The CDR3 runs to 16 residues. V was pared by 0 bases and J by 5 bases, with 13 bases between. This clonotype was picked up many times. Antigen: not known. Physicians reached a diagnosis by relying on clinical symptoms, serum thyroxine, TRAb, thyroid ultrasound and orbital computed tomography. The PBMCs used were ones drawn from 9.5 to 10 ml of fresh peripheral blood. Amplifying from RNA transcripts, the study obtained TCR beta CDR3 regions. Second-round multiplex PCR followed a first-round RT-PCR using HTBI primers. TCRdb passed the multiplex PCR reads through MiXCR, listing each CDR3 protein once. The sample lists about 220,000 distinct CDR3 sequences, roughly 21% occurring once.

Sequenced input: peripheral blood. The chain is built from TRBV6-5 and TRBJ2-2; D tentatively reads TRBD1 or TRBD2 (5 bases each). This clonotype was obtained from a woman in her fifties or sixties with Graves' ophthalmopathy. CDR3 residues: CASSYSPGHATGELFF. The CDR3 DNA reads TGTGCCAGCAGTTACTCTCCGGGGCACGCGACCGGGGAGCTGTTTTTT.